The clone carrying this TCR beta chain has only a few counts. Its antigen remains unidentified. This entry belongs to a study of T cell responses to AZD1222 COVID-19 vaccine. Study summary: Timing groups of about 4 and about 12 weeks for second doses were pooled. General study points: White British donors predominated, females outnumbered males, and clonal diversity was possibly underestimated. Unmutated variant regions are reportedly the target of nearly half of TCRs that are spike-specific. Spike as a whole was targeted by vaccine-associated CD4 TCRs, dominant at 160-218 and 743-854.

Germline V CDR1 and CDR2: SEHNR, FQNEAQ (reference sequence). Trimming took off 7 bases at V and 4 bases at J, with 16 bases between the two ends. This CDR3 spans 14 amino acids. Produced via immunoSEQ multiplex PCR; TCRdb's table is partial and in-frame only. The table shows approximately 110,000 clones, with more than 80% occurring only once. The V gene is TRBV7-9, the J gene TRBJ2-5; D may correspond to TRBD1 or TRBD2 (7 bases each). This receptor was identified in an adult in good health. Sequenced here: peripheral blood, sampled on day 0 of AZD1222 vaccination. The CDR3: CASTPRGGGETQYF. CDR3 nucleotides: TGTGCCAGCACCCCCAGGGGGGGAGGAGAGACCCAGTACTTC.